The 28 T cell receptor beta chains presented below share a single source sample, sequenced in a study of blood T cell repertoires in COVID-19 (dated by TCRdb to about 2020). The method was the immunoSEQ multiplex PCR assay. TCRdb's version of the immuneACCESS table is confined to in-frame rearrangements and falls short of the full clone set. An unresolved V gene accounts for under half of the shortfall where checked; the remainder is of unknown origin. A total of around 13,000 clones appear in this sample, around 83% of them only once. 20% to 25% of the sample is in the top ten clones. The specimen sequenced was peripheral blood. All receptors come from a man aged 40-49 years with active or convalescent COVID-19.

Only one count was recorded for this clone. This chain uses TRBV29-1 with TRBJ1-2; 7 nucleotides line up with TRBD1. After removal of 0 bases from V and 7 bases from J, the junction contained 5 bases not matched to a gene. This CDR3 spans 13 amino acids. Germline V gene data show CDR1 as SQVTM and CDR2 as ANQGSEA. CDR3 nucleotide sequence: TGCAGCGTTGAAGATTTGGGACAGTCTGGCTACACCTTC. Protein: CSVEDLGQSGYTF. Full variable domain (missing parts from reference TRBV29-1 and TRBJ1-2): SAVISQKPSRDICQRGTSLTIQCQVDSQVTMMFWYRQQPGQSLTLIATANQGSEATYESGFVIDKFPISRPNLTFSTLTVSNMSPEDSSIYLCSVEDLGQSGYTFGSGTRLTVV.

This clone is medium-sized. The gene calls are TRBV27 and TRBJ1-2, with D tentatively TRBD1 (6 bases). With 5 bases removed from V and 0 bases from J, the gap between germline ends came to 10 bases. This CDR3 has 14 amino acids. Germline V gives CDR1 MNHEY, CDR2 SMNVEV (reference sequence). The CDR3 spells CASSIWTANYGYTF. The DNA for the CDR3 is TGTGCCAGCAGTATTTGGACAGCTAACTATGGCTACACCTTC.

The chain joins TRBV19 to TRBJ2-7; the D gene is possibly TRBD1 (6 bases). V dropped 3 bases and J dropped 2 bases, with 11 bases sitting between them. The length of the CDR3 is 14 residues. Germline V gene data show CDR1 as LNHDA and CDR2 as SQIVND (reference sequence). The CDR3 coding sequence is TGTGCCAGTAGTATCGGGACACAGGCCTACGAGCAGTACTTC. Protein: CASSIGTQAYEQYF.

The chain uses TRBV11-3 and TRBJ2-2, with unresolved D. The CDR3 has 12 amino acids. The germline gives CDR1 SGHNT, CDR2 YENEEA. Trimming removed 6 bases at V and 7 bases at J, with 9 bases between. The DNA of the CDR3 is TGTGCCAGCAGTAGCACGGTCGGGGAGCTGTTTTTT. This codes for CASSSTVGELFF.

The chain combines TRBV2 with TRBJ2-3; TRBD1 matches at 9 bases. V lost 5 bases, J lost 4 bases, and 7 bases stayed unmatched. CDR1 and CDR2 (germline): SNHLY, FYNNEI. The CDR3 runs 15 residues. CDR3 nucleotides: TGTGCCAGCAGTCGGGACAGGGAAAAGGCAGATACGCAGTATTTT. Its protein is CASSRDREKADTQYF.

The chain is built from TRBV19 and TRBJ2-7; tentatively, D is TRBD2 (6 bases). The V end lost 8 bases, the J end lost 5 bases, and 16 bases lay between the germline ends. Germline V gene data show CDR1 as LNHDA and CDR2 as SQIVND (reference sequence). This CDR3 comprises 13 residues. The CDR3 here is CASGRGGPHEQYF. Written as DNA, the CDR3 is TGTGCCAGTGGCCGTGGAGGGCCCCACGAGCAGTACTTC.

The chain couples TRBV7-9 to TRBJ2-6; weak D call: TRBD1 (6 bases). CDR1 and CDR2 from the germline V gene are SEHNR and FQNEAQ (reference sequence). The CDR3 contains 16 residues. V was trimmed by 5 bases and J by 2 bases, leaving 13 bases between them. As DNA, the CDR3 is TGTGCCAGCAGCCCTAGACAGGCGGCTGGGGCCAACGTCCTGACTTTC. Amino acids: CASSPRQAAGANVLTF. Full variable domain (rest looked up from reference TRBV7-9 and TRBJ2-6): DTGVSQNPRHKITKRGQNVTFRCDPISEHNRLYWYRQTLGQGPEFLTYFQNEAQLEKSRLLSDRFSAERPKGSFSTLEIQRTEQGDSAMYLCASSPRQAAGANVLTFGAGSRLTVL.

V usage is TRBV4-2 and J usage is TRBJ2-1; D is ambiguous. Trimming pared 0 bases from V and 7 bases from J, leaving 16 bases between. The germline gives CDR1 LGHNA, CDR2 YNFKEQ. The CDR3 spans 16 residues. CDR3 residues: CASSQDVEVVQNEQFF. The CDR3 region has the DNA TGTGCCAGCAGCCAAGATGTCGAGGTGGTGCAGAATGAGCAGTTCTTC.

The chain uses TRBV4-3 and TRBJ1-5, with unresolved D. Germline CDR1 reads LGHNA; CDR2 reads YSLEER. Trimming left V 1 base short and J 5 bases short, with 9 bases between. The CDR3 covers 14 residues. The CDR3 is CASSQGYLDQPQHF. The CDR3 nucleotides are TGCGCCAGCAGCCAAGGATATCTAGATCAGCCCCAGCATTTT.

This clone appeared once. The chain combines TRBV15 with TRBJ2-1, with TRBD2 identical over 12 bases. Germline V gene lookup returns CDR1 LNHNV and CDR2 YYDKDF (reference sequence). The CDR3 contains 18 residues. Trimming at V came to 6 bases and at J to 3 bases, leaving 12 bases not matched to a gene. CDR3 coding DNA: TGTGCCACCAGTCAACGACTAGCGGGGGAGTTTCTCTACAATGAGCAGTTCTTC. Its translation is CATSQRLAGEFLYNEQFF.

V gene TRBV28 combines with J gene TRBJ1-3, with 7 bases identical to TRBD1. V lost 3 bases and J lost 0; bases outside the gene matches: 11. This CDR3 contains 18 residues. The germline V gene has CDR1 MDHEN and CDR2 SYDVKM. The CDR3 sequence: CASSLTGLSTRSGNTIYF. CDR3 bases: TGTGCCAGCAGTTTGACAGGGCTCTCTACCCGCTCTGGAAACACCATATATTTT.

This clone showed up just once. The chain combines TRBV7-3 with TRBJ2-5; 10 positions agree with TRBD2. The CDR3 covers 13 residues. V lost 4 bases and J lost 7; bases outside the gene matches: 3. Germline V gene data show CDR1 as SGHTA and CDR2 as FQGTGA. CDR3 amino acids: CASSSSGSGTQYF. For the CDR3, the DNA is TGTGCCAGCAGCTCTAGCGGGAGCGGGACCCAGTACTTC. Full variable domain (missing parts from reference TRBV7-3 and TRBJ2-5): GAGVSQTPSNKVTEKGKYVELRCDPISGHTALYWYRQSLGQGPEFLIYFQGTGAADDSGLPNDRFFAVRPEGSVSTLKIQRTERGDSAVYLCASSSSGSGTQYFGPGTRLLVL.

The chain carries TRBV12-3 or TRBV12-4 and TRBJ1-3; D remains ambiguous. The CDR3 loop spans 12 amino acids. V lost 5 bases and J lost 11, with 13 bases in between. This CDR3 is CASSGQGVPIYF. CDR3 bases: TGTGCCAGCAGTGGGCAAGGTGTGCCCATATATTTT.

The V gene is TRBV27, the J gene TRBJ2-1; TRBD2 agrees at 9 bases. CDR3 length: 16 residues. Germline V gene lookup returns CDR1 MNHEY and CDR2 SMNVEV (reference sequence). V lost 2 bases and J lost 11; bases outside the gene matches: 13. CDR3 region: CASSLLPSGKSEKQFF. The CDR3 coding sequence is TGTGCCAGCAGTTTACTACCTAGCGGGAAAAGTGAAAAGCAGTTCTTC.

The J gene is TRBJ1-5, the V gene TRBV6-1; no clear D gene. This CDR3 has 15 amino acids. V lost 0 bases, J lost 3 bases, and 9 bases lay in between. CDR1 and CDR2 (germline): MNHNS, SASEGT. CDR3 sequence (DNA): TGTGCCAGCAGTGAAGCTCCAGCGCCCAATCAGCCCCAGCATTTT. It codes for CASSEAPAPNQPQHF.

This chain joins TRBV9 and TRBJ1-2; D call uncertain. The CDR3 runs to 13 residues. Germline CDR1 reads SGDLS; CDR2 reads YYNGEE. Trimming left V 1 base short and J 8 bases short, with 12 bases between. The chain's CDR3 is CASSVLGREGYTF. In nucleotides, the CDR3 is TGTGCCAGCAGCGTACTGGGGAGAGAAGGCTACACCTTC. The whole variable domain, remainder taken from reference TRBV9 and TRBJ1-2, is DSGVTQTPKHLITATGQRVTLRCSPRSGDLSVYWYQQSLDQGLQFLIQYYNGEERAKGNILERFSAQQFPDLHSELNLSSLELGDSALYFCASSVLGREGYTFGSGTRLTVV.

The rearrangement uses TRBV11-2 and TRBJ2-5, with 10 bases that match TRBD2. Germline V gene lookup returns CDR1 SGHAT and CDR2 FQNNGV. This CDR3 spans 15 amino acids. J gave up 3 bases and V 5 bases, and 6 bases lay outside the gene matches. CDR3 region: CASSGPSGGEETQYF. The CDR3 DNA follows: TGTGCCAGCAGCGGACCTAGCGGGGGAGAAGAGACCCAGTACTTC.

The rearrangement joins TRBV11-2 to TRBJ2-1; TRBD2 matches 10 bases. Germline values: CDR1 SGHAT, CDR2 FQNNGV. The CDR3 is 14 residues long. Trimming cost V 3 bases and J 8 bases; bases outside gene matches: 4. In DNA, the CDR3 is TGTGCCAGCAGCTTCCTAGCGGGAGATCATGAGCAGTTCTTC. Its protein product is CASSFLAGDHEQFF.

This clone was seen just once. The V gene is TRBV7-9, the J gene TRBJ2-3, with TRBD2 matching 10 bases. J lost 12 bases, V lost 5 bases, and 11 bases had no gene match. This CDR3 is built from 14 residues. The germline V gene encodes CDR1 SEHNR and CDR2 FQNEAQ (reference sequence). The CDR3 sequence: CASSILAGNRDQYF. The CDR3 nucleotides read TGTGCCAGCAGCATACTAGCGGGAAATCGGGATCAGTATTTT.

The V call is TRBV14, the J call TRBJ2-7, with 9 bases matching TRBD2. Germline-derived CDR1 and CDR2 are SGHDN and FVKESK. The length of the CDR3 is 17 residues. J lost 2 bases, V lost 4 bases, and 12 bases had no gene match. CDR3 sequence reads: CASSPFPGLAKTYEQYF. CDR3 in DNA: TGTGCCAGCAGCCCTTTCCCGGGACTAGCCAAAACCTACGAGCAGTACTTC.

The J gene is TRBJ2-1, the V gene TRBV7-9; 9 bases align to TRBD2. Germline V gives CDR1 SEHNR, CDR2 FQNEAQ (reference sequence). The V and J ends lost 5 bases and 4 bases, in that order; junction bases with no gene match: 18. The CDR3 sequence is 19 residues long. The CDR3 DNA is TGTGCCAGCAGCCCTTCCCCCCTAGCGGGACGCAGGCTGTACAATGAGCAGTTCTTC. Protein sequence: CASSPSPLAGRRLYNEQFF.

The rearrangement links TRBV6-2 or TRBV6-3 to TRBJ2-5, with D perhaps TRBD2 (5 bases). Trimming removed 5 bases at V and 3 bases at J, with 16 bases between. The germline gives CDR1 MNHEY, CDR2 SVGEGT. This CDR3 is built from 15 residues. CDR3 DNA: TGTGCCAGCAGTGCCCCGGACTCCTTTGAAGAGACCCAGTACTTC. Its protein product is CASSAPDSFEETQYF.

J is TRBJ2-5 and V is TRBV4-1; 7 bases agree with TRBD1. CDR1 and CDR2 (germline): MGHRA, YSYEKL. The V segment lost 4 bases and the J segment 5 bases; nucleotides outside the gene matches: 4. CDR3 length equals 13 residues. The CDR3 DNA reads TGCGCCAGCAGCCGCTACAGGGGTGAGACCCAGTACTTC. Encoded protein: CASSRYRGETQYF.

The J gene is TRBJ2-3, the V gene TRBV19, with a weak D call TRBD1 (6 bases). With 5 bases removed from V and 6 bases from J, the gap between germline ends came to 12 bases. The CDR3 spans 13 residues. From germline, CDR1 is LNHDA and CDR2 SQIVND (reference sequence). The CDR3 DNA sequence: TGTGCCAGTAGTGAGGGACACGTCGATACGCAGTATTTT. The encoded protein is CASSEGHVDTQYF.

CDR3 region: CASSFNRNTEAFF. CDR3 DNA: TGTGCCAGCAGCTTTAACAGGAACACTGAAGCTTTCTTT. The chain links TRBV7-8 to TRBJ1-1; D remains ambiguous. There are 13 residues in the CDR3. Germline V gene data show CDR1 as SGHVS and CDR2 as FQNEAQ. The V gene lost 3 bases and the J gene lost 1 base, with 6 bases spanning the gap.

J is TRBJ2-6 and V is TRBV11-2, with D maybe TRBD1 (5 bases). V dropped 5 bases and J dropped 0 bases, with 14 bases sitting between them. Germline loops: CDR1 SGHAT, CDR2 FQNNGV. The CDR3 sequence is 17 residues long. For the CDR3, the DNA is TGTGCCAGCAGCCCCGTGGGGCTCCGCTCTGGGGCCAACGTCCTGACTTTC. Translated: CASSPVGLRSGANVLTF. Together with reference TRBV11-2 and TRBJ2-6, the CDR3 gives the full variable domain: EAGVAQSPRYKIIEKRQSVAFWCNPISGHATLYWYQQILGQGPKLLIQFQNNGVVDDSQLPKDRFSAERLKGVDSTLKIQPAKLEDSAVYLCASSPVGLRSGANVLTFGAGSRLTVL.

CDR3 amino acids: CASSFVSDSGGELFF. The DNA for the CDR3 is TGTGCCAGCAGCTTTGTAAGTGACTCAGGGGGGGAGCTGTTTTTT. The chain recombines TRBV21-1 with TRBJ2-2; TRBD1, the table's D call, was not compared with the DNA. TRBV21-1 is described as a pseudogene. The CDR3 totals 15 residues.

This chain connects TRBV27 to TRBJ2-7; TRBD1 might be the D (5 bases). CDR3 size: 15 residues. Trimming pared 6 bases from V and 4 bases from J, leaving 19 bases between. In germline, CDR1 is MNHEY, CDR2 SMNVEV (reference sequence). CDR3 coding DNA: TGTGCCAGCAGCACTGCCGACAGCGAACTTTACGAGCAGTACTTC. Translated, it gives CASSTADSELYEQYF.